The T cell receptor (beta chain) under discussion was sequenced for a study of T cell responses to AZD1222 COVID-19 vaccine. Study observations and caveats: Nearly half of spike-specific TCRs reportedly go after variant regions that carry no mutations.

Notes on this clone: Antigen unknown.

The CDR3 is made up of 20 amino acids. Germline V gene lookup returns CDR1 SGDLS and CDR2 YYNGEE. Trimming cost V 6 bases and J 4 bases; bases outside gene matches: 26. Produced via immunoSEQ multiplex PCR; TCRdb's table is partial and in-frame only. The sample holds over 120,000 clones, roughly 90% seen once. Specimen: peripheral blood, collected on day 0 of AZD1222 vaccination. This chain links TRBV9 with TRBJ1-2, with 8 bases fitting TRBD1. The source of this sequence is an adult in good health. The CDR3 loop is CASTADREGLGYPLGYGYTF. The CDR3 DNA follows: TGTGCCAGCACCGCGGACAGGGAGGGATTAGGATACCCATTAGGCTATGGCTACACCTTC.